The next 17 T cell receptor beta chains were all read from a single sample in a study of breast tumors, draining lymph nodes, adjacent tissues (dated by TCRdb to 2015 to 2016). The library came from multiplex PCR. The sequencer was an Illumina HiSeq 2000. TCRdb handled the public reads itself, with Q25 trimming in fastp and clone calling in MiXCR, and kept productive beta chains. Every CDR3 protein is listed once, alongside the most common genes and DNA of its rows. For this sample the table gives about 300,000 distinct CDR3 sequences, of which about 30% were detected only once. Of the sample, over 0.95% falls within the top ten clones. Lymph node samples came from the axillary draining lymph nodes of breast cancer patients. Source material: axillary lymph node tissue. Receptors were obtained from a female donor with breast cancer. Some clones in this sample may be carry-over from other donors' samples.

This chain links TRBV24-1 with TRBJ1-4; the match to TRBD1 covers 8 bases. V was pared by 12 bases and J by 6 bases, with 11 bases of the junction left unmatched. This CDR3 is built from 14 residues. Germline V CDR1 and CDR2: KGHDR, SFDVKD. CDR3 bases: TGTGCCTGCAGTCGGACAGGGTATGATGAAAAACTGTTTTTT. Its translation: CACSRTGYDEKLFF.

This clonotype was counted at least ten times. The rearrangement joins TRBV6-5 to TRBJ2-2; 11 nucleotides agree with TRBD1. The V gene's germline CDR1 is MNHEY and CDR2 SVGAGI. CDR3 length: 16 amino acids. V trimming: 5 bases; J trimming: 7 bases; junction bases outside the gene matches: 9. The CDR3 sequence: CASSNGQGAYIGELFF. In nucleotides, the CDR3 is TGTGCCAGCAGTAACGGACAGGGGGCGTATATCGGGGAGCTGTTTTTT.

This clonotype was picked up many times. This chain connects TRBV5-5 to TRBJ2-1; 9 bases are a match to TRBD1. The CDR3 is 17 residues long. The germline V gene encodes CDR1 SGHKS and CDR2 YYEKEE (reference sequence). The V segment lost 3 bases and the J segment 6 bases; nucleotides outside the gene matches: 13. The CDR3 sequence: CASSWTGDRIGANEQFF. Here the CDR3 DNA reads TGTGCCAGCAGCTGGACAGGGGACAGAATAGGAGCCAATGAGCAGTTCTTC.

This chain uses TRBV4-1 with TRBJ1-1, with 7 bases aligning to TRBD1. The germline gives CDR1 MGHRA, CDR2 YSYEKL. V shed 6 bases, J shed 4 bases, and the junction held 8 bases outside the gene matches. This CDR3 comprises 14 residues. CDR3 DNA sequence: TGCGCCAGCAGGGGGAAGGGGGCTTCCACTGAAGCTTTCTTT. It translates to CASRGKGASTEAFF.

This clonotype was counted at least ten times. The chain combines TRBV7-9 with TRBJ2-7, with D unresolved. The germline CDR1 and CDR2 sequences are SEHNR and FQNEAQ (reference sequence). V lost 0 bases and J lost 1, with 10 bases in between. The CDR3 extends over 15 amino acids. The CDR3 protein is CASSLARDGSYEQYF. CDR3 DNA sequence: TGTGCCAGCAGCTTAGCGAGAGACGGGTCCTACGAGCAGTACTTC.

The table lists this clonotype with many counts. CDR3 bases: TGTGCCAGCAGCCCTCGACTAGCGTCCGAGCAGTACTTC. This gives the protein CASSPRLASEQYF. This rearrangement joins TRBV4-2 to TRBJ2-7, with TRBD2 matching 8 bases. The CDR3 extends over 13 amino acids. V dropped 4 bases and J dropped 6; count of bases not matched to a gene: 5. CDR1 and CDR2 (germline): LGHNA, YNFKEQ.

There are many counts of this clonotype. V usage is TRBV12-3 or TRBV12-4 and J usage is TRBJ2-3; D is uncertain. The CDR3 sequence is 12 residues long. With 3 bases removed from V and 5 bases from J, the gap between germline ends came to 6 bases. CDR3 protein: CASSFSGDTQYF. The CDR3 DNA reads as TGTGCCAGCAGTTTTTCAGGAGATACGCAGTATTTT.

This clonotype appeared many times. The chain carries TRBV11-2 and TRBJ2-6; D remains unclear. The CDR3 sequence is 15 residues long. The V and J ends lost 5 bases and 1 base respectively, with 9 bases between them. Germline values: CDR1 SGHAT, CDR2 FQNNGV. The CDR3 region is CASSPSTSGANVLTF. As DNA, the CDR3 is TGTGCCAGCAGCCCCTCCACATCTGGGGCCAACGTCCTGACTTTC.

J is TRBJ2-5 and V is TRBV5-4; TRBD2 is a possible D gene (7 bases). The germline gives CDR1 SGHNT, CDR2 YYREEE (reference sequence). The germline V and J ends were trimmed by 10 bases and 1 base, with 8 bases remaining between them. CDR3 size: 11 residues. The CDR3 DNA reads as TGTGCCGCGGGGGCCCAAGAGACCCAGTACTTC. Its protein product is CAAGAQETQYF.

At least ten counts were recorded for this clonotype. The chain recombines TRBV2 with TRBJ1-4; a weak D match, TRBD1 (6 bases). CDR1 is SNHLY and CDR2 is FYNNEI in the germline V gene. V lost 3 bases and J lost 6, with 8 bases in between. The CDR3 length is 13 residues. Here the CDR3 DNA reads TGTGCCAGCAGTGAGAGGGGGTATGAAAAACTGTTTTTT. This sequence encodes CASSERGYEKLFF.

A word on this clonotype: A read error may produce the germline difference seen at one junction end. The gene calls are TRBV7-2 and TRBJ1-2; possible D gene TRBD1, 5 bases. There are 16 residues in the CDR3. The germline CDR1 and CDR2 sequences are SGHTA and FQGNSA. The CDR3 loop is CASSLGPLRANYGHTF. The CDR3 bases are TGTGCCAGCAGCTTGGGGCCGCTGAGAGCTAACTATGGCCACACCTTC.

This clonotype has a count of ten or more. The chain employs TRBV25-1 and TRBJ2-7, with a possible D match to TRBD1 (5 bases). The CDR3 spans 15 residues. Germline V gene lookup returns CDR1 MGHDK and CDR2 SYGVNS. The V gene lost 2 bases and the J gene lost 4 bases, with 15 bases spanning the gap. CDR3 amino acids: CASSESLAGKYEQYF. Written as DNA, the CDR3 is TGTGCCAGCAGTGAAAGCCTCGCAGGGAAGTACGAGCAGTACTTC.

Regarding this clonotype: As the CDR3 is not closed by the conserved phenylalanine or tryptophan, this likely results from a read error. V is TRBV7-9 and J is TRBJ1-3; no definite D call. The CDR3 spans 13 residues. V was cut by 1 base and J by 4 bases, with 5 bases left in between. The germline V gene encodes CDR1 SEHNR and CDR2 FQNEAQ (reference sequence). The CDR3 sequence is CASSLGPGNTIYS. In DNA form, the CDR3 reads TGTGCCAGCAGCTTAGGGCCCGGAAACACCATATATTCT.

This clonotype was found many times. The chain joins TRBV18 to TRBJ2-3; D uncertain. Germline-derived CDR1 and CDR2 are KGHSH and LQKENI. The CDR3 contains 13 residues. With 6 bases removed from V and 5 bases from J, the gap between germline ends came to 12 bases. The CDR3 DNA reads TGTGCCAGCTCCCTGTCCGTCGGAGATACGCAGTATTTT. Amino acid sequence: CASSLSVGDTQYF.

The table lists this clonotype with many counts. The CDR3 spells CASSLTSGRYNEQFF. As DNA, the CDR3 is TGTGCCAGCAGCTTAACAAGCGGGAGATACAATGAGCAGTTCTTC. The chain is built from TRBV7-3 and TRBJ2-1; 8 bases match TRBD2. The CDR3 contains 15 residues. J gave up 4 bases and V 0 bases, and 2 bases lay outside the gene matches. Per the germline V gene, CDR1 is SGHTA and CDR2 is FQGTGA.

The chain is built from TRBV11-2 and TRBJ1-4; 10 bases map to TRBD1. Trimming at V came to 5 bases and at J to 0 bases, leaving 21 bases not matched to a gene. The CDR3 runs to 22 residues. The germline gives CDR1 SGHAT, CDR2 FQNNGV. The CDR3 sequence: CASSHGGNTGTGATATNEKLFF. The DNA of the CDR3 is TGTGCCAGCAGCCATGGTGGGAACACCGGGACAGGGGCAACTGCAACTAATGAAAAACTGTTTTTT.

This clonotype appeared a few times. This chain's CDR3 is CASSHGTSGTYEQYF. The CDR3 DNA is TGTGCCAGCAGTCACGGGACTAGCGGGACTTACGAGCAGTACTTC. The chain recombines TRBV6-6 with TRBJ2-7; 13 bases are shared with TRBD2. The CDR3 is made up of 15 amino acids. Germline V lookup: CDR1 MNHNY, CDR2 SVGAGI (reference sequence). Trimming at V came to 5 bases and at J to 4 bases, leaving 5 bases not matched to a gene.